These T cell receptor beta chains were read from a single sample in a study of blood T cell repertoires in COVID-19. Here immunoSEQ multiplex PCR was the method, and the copy in TCRdb shows in-frame clones only, minus some. This table holds 190,000 or so clones, approximately 87% found once. Material: peripheral blood. The receptors were sampled from a woman aged 18 to 35 who had recovered from COVID-19. The CDR3 runs from the conserved cysteine through the conserved F or W. D genes are given only for firm matches. Rows give clone size only sometimes, using once, few, many, or a class for an expanded clone.

size	D	V	J	CDR3	DNA
.	TRBD2	TRBV6-4	TRBJ2-3	CASSRLATDTQYF	TGTGCCAGCAGTAGACTAGCGACAGATACGCAGTATTTT
.	.	TRBV18	TRBJ1-1	CASSLGGSANTEAFF	TGTGCCAGCTCACTCGGAGGGTCAGCCAACACTGAAGCTTTCTTT
.	.	TRBV5-4	TRBJ2-2	CASSLGQNTGELFF	TGTGCCAGCAGCCTGGGACAGAACACCGGGGAGCTGTTTTTT
.	TRBD1	TRBV5-1	TRBJ1-1	CASSLQGTGFFSGNTEAFF	TGCGCCAGCAGCTTGCAAGGGACAGGGTTTTTCTCTGGGAACACTGAAGCTTTCTTT
.	.	TRBV19	TRBJ2-1	CASVGGDYDNEQFF	TGTGCCAGTGTTGGAGGGGATTATGACAATGAGCAGTTCTTC
.	.	TRBV6-1	TRBJ1-1	CASSEFGARGTGNTEAFF	TGTGCCAGCAGTGAATTTGGGGCTAGGGGGACGGGGAACACTGAAGCTTTCTTT
.	.	TRBV5-5	TRBJ2-1	CASSLSFSAYNEQFF	TGTGCCAGCAGCTTGTCCTTCAGCGCTTACAATGAGCAGTTCTTC
.	.	TRBV5-1	TRBJ2-1	CASRSRGLDNEQFF	TGCGCCAGCAGATCCAGAGGCCTAGACAATGAGCAGTTCTTC
.	.	TRBV2	TRBJ1-5	CASSEGGPNQPQHF	TGTGCCAGCAGTGAAGGGGGGCCCAATCAGCCCCAGCATTTT
.	.	TRBV9	TRBJ2-2	CASSGATGELFF	TGTGCCAGCAGCGGGGCCACCGGGGAGCTGTTTTTT
.	.	TRBV5-5	TRBJ2-3	CASSLMGADGTDTQYF	TGTGCCAGCAGTCTAATGGGGGCTGACGGCACAGATACGCAGTATTTT
.	TRBD1	TRBV20-1	TRBJ2-1	CSASTGTVSEQFF	TGCAGTGCTAGTACCGGGACAGTATCTGAGCAGTTCTTC
.	.	TRBV7-2	TRBJ1-4	CASSLARRSDEKLFF	TGTGCCAGCAGCTTAGCGCGCCGATCTGATGAAAAACTGTTTTTT
.	.	TRBV24-1	TRBJ2-2	CATSDFKTGELFF	TGTGCCACCAGTGATTTCAAAACCGGGGAGCTGTTTTTT
.	TRBD1	TRBV5-1	TRBJ1-1	CASSFTGDYTEAFF	TGCGCCAGCAGCTTCACAGGGGACTACACTGAAGCTTTCTTT
once	.	TRBV7-2	TRBJ1-1	CASSLAGTTNTEAFF	TGTGCCAGCAGCTTGGCCGGGACAACGAACACTGAAGCTTTCTTT
.	TRBD1	TRBV6-5	TRBJ2-1	CASTLGQGFEQFF	TGTGCCAGCACCCTAGGACAGGGGTTCGAGCAGTTCTTC
once	.	TRBV5-5	TRBJ1-4	CASSLVGRNNEKLFF	TGTGCCAGCAGCTTGGTTGGGAGGAATAATGAAAAACTGTTTTTT
.	TRBD2	TRBV7-9	TRBJ2-5	CASSFVGEGETQYF	TGTGCCAGCAGCTTCGTGGGGGAGGGAGAGACCCAGTACTTC
.	TRBD1	TRBV3-1/TRBV3-2	TRBJ2-1	CASSLYGQGGNNEQFF	TGTGCCAGCAGCCTTTATGGACAGGGTGGAAACAATGAGCAGTTCTTC
.	.	TRBV4-1	TRBJ1-3	CASSQGRTGGNTIYF	TGCGCCAGCAGCCAAGGGCGGACGGGGGGAAACACCATATATTTT
.	TRBD1	TRBV5-8	TRBJ2-1	CASSPRDRVGVNEQFF	TGTGCCAGCAGCCCAAGGGACAGGGTGGGGGTGAATGAGCAGTTCTTC
once	.	TRBV15	TRBJ2-5	CATSRDEEGGGQEETQYF	TGTGCCACCAGCAGAGATGAGGAGGGGGGAGGGCAGGAAGAGACCCAGTACTTC
.	TRBD1	TRBV7-2	TRBJ1-5	CASSWGQGPQHF	TGTGCCAGCAGCTGGGGACAGGGGCCCCAGCATTTT
.	.	TRBV28	TRBJ1-5	CASSFSAGLNQPQHF	TGTGCCAGCAGTTTTTCGGCGGGGCTTAATCAGCCCCAGCATTTT
.	TRBD2	TRBV5-4	TRBJ2-3	CASSSRRTSGRSTDTQYF	TGTGCCAGCAGCTCCCGAAGGACTAGCGGGAGAAGCACAGATACGCAGTATTTT
.	TRBD1	TRBV27	TRBJ1-2	CASSLYGTGGFGYTF	TGTGCCAGCAGTTTATACGGGACAGGGGGCTTCGGCTACACCTTC
.	TRBD2	TRBV10-3	TRBJ2-1	CAIKGTSGGEQFF	TGTGCCATCAAGGGGACTAGCGGGGGAGAGCAGTTCTTC
.	TRBD2	TRBV5-1	TRBJ2-3	CASSLSLAGVMDTQYF	TGCGCCAGCAGCTTGTCCCTAGCGGGGGTCATGGATACGCAGTATTTT
.	TRBD1	TRBV6-5	TRBJ2-7	CASSSPRTGGYEQYF	TGTGCCAGCAGTTCTCCAAGGACAGGGGGCTACGAGCAGTACTTC
.	TRBD1	TRBV24-1	TRBJ2-1	CATSDDRVPYNEQFF	TGTGCCACCAGTGATGACAGGGTCCCCTACAATGAGCAGTTCTTC
.	.	TRBV5-8	TRBJ1-1	CASSDPGQTTGDTEAFF	TGTGCCAGCAGCGATCCGGGCCAGACAACGGGGGACACTGAAGCTTTCTTT
.	TRBD2	TRBV5-1	TRBJ2-5	CASRTSGSGVQETQYF	TGCGCCAGCAGAACTAGCGGGAGTGGAGTCCAAGAGACCCAGTACTTC
.	TRBD2	TRBV15	TRBJ2-1	CATKSPGTSGSEQFF	TGTGCCACCAAATCCCCTGGGACTAGCGGGAGTGAGCAGTTCTTC
.	TRBD2	TRBV7-2	TRBJ2-1	CASRVLAGGRNEQFF	TGTGCCAGCAGAGTACTAGCGGGGGGGCGCAATGAGCAGTTCTTC
.	.	TRBV7-6	TRBJ2-5	CASSPVRETQYF	TGTGCCAGCAGCCCCGTTCGAGAGACCCAGTACTTC
.	.	TRBV6-2/TRBV6-3	TRBJ1-4	CASSYSTSGEKLFF	TGTGCCAGCAGTTACTCGACCTCGGGTGAAAAACTGTTTTTT
.	TRBD1	TRBV9	TRBJ2-3	CASSVGRDSPFSDTQYF	TGTGCCAGCAGCGTAGGAAGGGACAGCCCTTTCTCAGATACGCAGTATTTT
few	TRBD1	TRBV19	TRBJ1-5	CASTDRGLSNQPQHF	TGTGCCAGTACCGACAGGGGGCTCAGCAATCAGCCCCAGCATTTT
few	.	TRBV30	TRBJ1-5	CAWSVQGRQPQHF	TGTGCCTGGAGTGTACAGGGCCGGCAGCCCCAGCATTTT
.	TRBD1	TRBV10-1	TRBJ1-6	CARAGPTGKIHPLHF	TGCGCCAGGGCAGGACCGACAGGGAAAATTCACCCCCTCCACTTT
.	.	TRBV19	TRBJ1-6	CASSRRAAGGLTGTTSPLHF	TGTGCCAGTAGTAGGAGGGCGGCGGGGGGCCTGACAGGCACGACTTCACCCCTCCACTTT
.	TRBD1	TRBV5-6	TRBJ1-1	CASSFEDRKTEAFF	TGTGCCAGCAGCTTCGAGGACAGGAAAACTGAAGCTTTCTTT
.	.	TRBV12-5	TRBJ2-2	CASGLAKRGLIPPVANTGELFF	TGTGCTAGTGGTTTGGCCAAACGAGGACTAATTCCACCTGTTGCGAACACCGGGGAGCTGTTTTTT
few	.	TRBV9	TRBJ2-2	CASSVGLAAGELFF	TGTGCCAGCAGCGTAGGATTAGCGGCCGGGGAGCTGTTTTTT
.	.	TRBV7-2	TRBJ1-1	CASSLAADTEAFF	TGTGCCAGCAGCTTAGCGGCGGACACTGAAGCTTTCTTT
.	.	TRBV21-1	TRBJ2-3	CASSKAGTGPTNTQYF	TGTGCCAGCAGCAAAGCTGGGACAGGCCCTACGAATACGCAGTATTTT
.	TRBD1	TRBV30	TRBJ1-6	CAWSVGGGTSPLHF	TGTGCCTGGAGTGTAGGAGGGGGCACTTCACCCCTCCACTTT
.	TRBD1	TRBV6-2/TRBV6-3	TRBJ2-1	CASSYSGTGGRNEQFF	TGTGCCAGCAGTTACTCGGGGACAGGGGGCCGGAATGAGCAGTTCTTC
.	TRBD2	TRBV27	TRBJ2-3	CASSLTSGGTDTQYF	TGTGCCAGCAGTTTAACTAGCGGGGGCACAGATACGCAGTATTTT
.	.	TRBV19	TRBJ1-6	CASREQGGSPLHF	TGTGCCAGTAGAGAACAGGGTGGCTCACCCCTCCACTTT
.	.	TRBV9	TRBJ2-7	CASSVDFSSYEQYF	TGTGCCAGCAGCGTAGATTTTAGCTCCTACGAGCAGTACTTC
.	TRBD1	TRBV6-5	TRBJ2-7	CASSLGDRYAEQYF	TGTGCCAGCAGTCTTGGGGACAGGTATGCCGAGCAGTACTTC
.	.	TRBV6-2/TRBV6-3	TRBJ2-5	CASSYLRTDQETQYF	TGTGCCAGCAGTTACTTACGGACAGATCAAGAGACCCAGTACTTC
.	TRBD1	TRBV7-9	TRBJ1-1	CASSPRTGMNTEAFF	TGTGCCAGCAGCCCCAGGACAGGGATGAACACTGAAGCTTTCTTT